One sample yielded the 21 T cell receptor beta chains listed below, sequenced in a study of T cells in Graves' hyperthyroidism and ophthalmopathy. RNA transcripts were the template for amplifying TCR beta CDR3 regions. HTBI primers were employed in a first-round RT-PCR of the TCR CDR3. TCRdb processed the multiplex PCR reads anew with MiXCR; each CDR3 protein has one entry. The sample records 300,000 to 450,000 distinct CDR3 sequences, around 13% being singletons. Sequenced input: blood. The receptors derive from a woman in her thirties with Graves' ophthalmopathy.

This clonotype was found many times. This chain joins TRBV11-3 and TRBJ2-3; weak D call: TRBD2 (5 bases). Germline lookup yields CDR1 SGHNT and CDR2 YENEEA. V was trimmed by 4 bases and J by 7 bases, leaving 9 bases between them. This CDR3 has 12 amino acids. For the CDR3, the DNA is TGTGCCAGCAGCTCCCGGACTTATACGCAGTATTTT. Translating it yields CASSSRTYTQYF. The entire variable domain, with the rest obtained from reference TRBV11-3 and TRBJ2-3, is as follows: EAGVVQSPRYKIIEKKQPVAFWCNPISGHNTLYWYLQNLGQGPELLIRYENEEAVDDSQLPKDRFSAERLKGVDSTLKIQPAELGDSAVYLCASSSRTYTQYFGPGTRLTVL.

This clonotype occurred a few times. The V gene is TRBV24-1, the J gene TRBJ2-3, with 7 nucleotides matching TRBD2. V shed 9 bases, J shed 3 bases, and the junction held 11 bases outside the gene matches. Looked up from germline, CDR1 is KGHDR and CDR2 is SFDVKD. This CDR3 is built from 15 residues. The CDR3 loop reads CATGLGGGGTDTQYF. In nucleotides, the CDR3 is TGTGCCACCGGGTTAGGCGGGGGTGGGACAGATACGCAGTATTTT.

The sample holds many counts of this clonotype. The chain recombines TRBV11-2 with TRBJ2-7; D is perhaps TRBD1 (6 bases). Trimming left V 6 bases short and J 3 bases short, with 18 bases between. Germline V gives CDR1 SGHAT, CDR2 FQNNGV. The CDR3 covers 15 residues. The CDR3 is CASSYLRDTVYEQYF. The DNA for the CDR3 is TGTGCCAGCAGTTACCTCCGGGACACTGTCTACGAGCAGTACTTC.

In its sample, this clonotype was seen many times. V and J are TRBV7-3 and TRBJ2-4; 11 bases are shared with TRBD2. Per the germline V gene, CDR1 is SGHTA and CDR2 is FQGTGA. This CDR3 comprises 16 residues. With 3 bases clipped from V and 4 bases from J, the junction kept 5 bases outside the gene matches. In nucleotides, the CDR3 is TGTGCCAGCAGCTTCATAGCGGGGGGGCAAAAAAACATTCAGTACTTC. Translated, it gives CASSFIAGGQKNIQYF.

The table lists this clonotype with many counts. The chain joins TRBV7-9 to TRBJ2-7; 7 bases agree with TRBD1. Per germline, CDR1 SEHNR and CDR2 FQNEAQ (reference sequence). The CDR3 runs to 14 residues. J gave up 2 bases and V 2 bases, and 3 bases lay outside the gene matches. Written as DNA, the CDR3 is TGTGCCAGCAGCTTATCCAGGGGGACCTACGAGCAGTACTTC. It specifies CASSLSRGTYEQYF.

This clonotype occurred a few times. The CDR3 bases are TGTGCCAGTGCGCCAAAGGATGGGGGAGTTCCGTATCAGCCCCAGCATTTT. It encodes CASAPKDGGVPYQPQHF. The chain uses TRBV19 and TRBJ1-5, with a possible D match to TRBD1 (5 bases). Trimming removed 8 bases from V and 5 bases from J, with 25 bases in between. Per the germline V gene, CDR1 is LNHDA and CDR2 is SQIVND (reference sequence). There are 17 residues in the CDR3.

This clonotype occurred many times. V usage is TRBV30 and J usage is TRBJ1-2; D gene ambiguous. CDR1 and CDR2 (germline): GTSNPN, SVGIG (reference sequence). V was clipped by 4 bases and J by 5 bases, with 14 bases between them. This CDR3 region has 13 residues. In DNA form, the CDR3 reads TGTGCCTGGACCCCCGGGGATAGGTATGGCTACACCTTC. Protein product: CAWTPGDRYGYTF. Full variable domain (rest looked up from reference TRBV30 and TRBJ1-2): SQTIHQWPATLVQPVGSPLSLECTVEGTSNPNLYWYRQAAGRGLQLLFYSVGIGQISSEVPQNLSASRPQDRQFILSSKKLLLSDSGFYLCAWTPGDRYGYTFGSGTRLTVV.

This clonotype came up many times. The J gene is TRBJ1-5, the V gene TRBV11-3; 7 bases agree with TRBD1. Germline V gives CDR1 SGHNT, CDR2 YENEEA. With V trimmed by 5 bases and J by 2 bases, 9 bases remained unmatched. The CDR3 runs 16 residues. The CDR3 sequence is CASSPPRDRGNQPQHF. The CDR3 DNA sequence: TGTGCCAGCAGCCCCCCCCGGGACAGAGGCAATCAGCCCCAGCATTTT.

This clonotype appeared many times. This rearrangement joins TRBV11-2 to TRBJ1-2; D possibly corresponds to TRBD1 (5 bases). V gave up 2 bases and J gave up 3 bases, with 19 bases separating them. Germline V CDR1 and CDR2: SGHAT, FQNNGV. This CDR3 contains 17 residues. The CDR3 bases are TGTGCCAGCAGCTTAAACACCCATAGCATCAGGGACTATGGCTACACCTTC. Residues: CASSLNTHSIRDYGYTF. The full variable domain, rest sourced from reference TRBV11-2 and TRBJ1-2, is EAGVAQSPRYKIIEKRQSVAFWCNPISGHATLYWYQQILGQGPKLLIQFQNNGVVDDSQLPKDRFSAERLKGVDSTLKIQPAKLEDSAVYLCASSLNTHSIRDYGYTFGSGTRLTVV.

In this sample, this clonotype turned up a few times. The V gene is TRBV5-5, the J gene TRBJ1-6; TRBD1 matches at 8 bases. The V gene's germline CDR1 is SGHKS and CDR2 YYEKEE (reference sequence). The trim removed 4 bases at V and 3 bases at J, leaving 9 bases unmatched. This CDR3 spans 17 amino acids. The CDR3 bases are TGTGCCAGCAGCATGGTAACAGGGGGGAACTATAATTCACCCCTCCACTTT. Its translation is CASSMVTGGNYNSPLHF.

Note on this clonotype: This may come from a read error, since a much larger clone is one base off. This chain links TRBV5-1 with TRBJ2-7; D might be TRBD2 (5 bases). Germline V lookup: CDR1 SGHRS, CDR2 YFSETQ. The CDR3 runs to 16 residues. The CDR3 spells CTSSSGSSITSYEQYF. The DNA of the CDR3 is TGCACCAGCAGCTCGGGGTCATCCATTACCTCCTACGAGCAGTACTTC.

This clonotype was detected ten times or more. The rearrangement links TRBV11-3 to TRBJ2-3; D is perhaps TRBD1 (6 bases). The CDR3 consists of 14 residues. The germline CDR1 and CDR2 sequences are SGHNT and YENEEA. V lost 4 bases and J lost 4, with 12 bases in between. CDR3 sequence: CASSSTGMADTQYF. CDR3 nucleotide sequence: TGTGCCAGCAGCTCCACAGGGATGGCAGATACGCAGTATTTT.

This clonotype was detected ten times or more. This rearrangement joins TRBV12-3 or TRBV12-4 to TRBJ2-3; 9 bases are a match to TRBD2. Trimming cost V 3 bases and J 2 bases; bases outside gene matches: 6. This CDR3 region has 16 residues. The CDR3 bases are TGTGCCAGCAGTTTGTTCGGCGGGGGGGACACAGATACGCAGTATTTT. This sequence encodes CASSLFGGGDTDTQYF.

Many counts were recorded for this clonotype. The chain joins TRBV13 to TRBJ2-2; no reliable D call. CDR1 PRHDT and CDR2 FYEKMQ come from the germline V gene (reference sequence). V shed 5 bases and J shed 2 bases, with 9 bases lying between them. The CDR3 spans 14 residues. The CDR3 loop is CASSMTGNTGELFF. CDR3 DNA: TGTGCCAGCAGCATGACTGGAAACACCGGGGAGCTGTTTTTT.

This clonotype was detected many times. This chain joins TRBV9 and TRBJ2-1; D not resolved. This CDR3 is 15 amino acids long. Germline V lookup: CDR1 SGDLS, CDR2 YYNGEE. Trimming left V 0 bases short and J 3 bases short, with 10 bases between. The CDR3 region has the DNA TGTGCCAGCAGCGTAGCGGACCTCCACTACAATGAGCAGTTCTTC. It codes for CASSVADLHYNEQFF.

This clonotype was observed a handful of times. A much larger clone is a single base away; this may be a read error. CDR3 DNA: TGTGCCAGCAGCACAGCCGGGGCAGGGTACTATGGCTACACCTTC. This translates into CASSTAGAGYYGYTF. The J gene is TRBJ1-2, the V gene TRBV3-1; TRBD1 might be the D (5 bases). V was clipped by 5 bases and J by 3 bases, with 16 bases between them. Per germline, CDR1 LGHDT and CDR2 YNNKEL (reference sequence). The length of the CDR3 is 15 residues.

Here the CDR3 DNA reads TGTGCCAGCAGCTTAGGACAAATAAACATTCAGTACTTC. This sequence encodes CASSLGQINIQYF. The genes are TRBV7-9 and TRBJ2-4; no clear D gene. V lost 1 base and J 6 bases, leaving 7 bases between the germline ends. The CDR3 runs 13 residues. CDR1 SEHNR and CDR2 FQNEAQ come from the germline V gene (reference sequence). Full variable domain (missing parts from reference TRBV7-9 and TRBJ2-4): DTGVSQNPRHKITKRGQNVTFRCDPISEHNRLYWYRQTLGQGPEFLTYFQNEAQLEKSRLLSDRFSAERPKGSFSTLEIQRTEQGDSAMYLCASSLGQINIQYFGAGTRLSVL.

This clonotype was found many times. V gene TRBV14 combines with J gene TRBJ1-4; D unclear. CDR1 is SGHDN and CDR2 is FVKESK in the germline V gene. The CDR3 length is 16 residues. V lost 1 base to trimming and J lost 5 bases, with 14 bases between them. Here the CDR3 reads CASSQALAFGNEKLFF. CDR3 sequence (DNA): TGTGCCAGCAGCCAAGCACTGGCCTTCGGGAATGAAAAACTGTTTTTT.

This clonotype was seen many times. For the CDR3, the DNA is TGCAGTGCCCCCCCTGACCGATTCAACGAGCAGTACTTC. Protein sequence: CSAPPDRFNEQYF. The chain carries TRBV20-1 and TRBJ2-7; D unresolved. Trimming stripped 6 bases from V and 5 bases from J, with 17 bases between. The CDR3 contains 13 residues. Germline V gene data show CDR1 as DFQATT and CDR2 as SNEGSKA (reference sequence).

CDR3 residues: CATKRGPGDQNEKLFF. In DNA form, the CDR3 reads TGCGCCACGAAGCGGGGACCCGGAGATCAGAATGAAAAACTGTTTTTT. This chain joins TRBV4-1 and TRBJ1-4; D perhaps matches TRBD1 (5 bases). Germline V gene lookup returns CDR1 MGHRA and CDR2 YSYEKL. The V gene lost 10 bases and the J gene lost 5 bases, with 23 bases spanning the gap. The CDR3 loop spans 16 amino acids.

The sample holds many counts of this clonotype. The chain couples TRBV7-8 to TRBJ1-2; the match to TRBD1 covers 7 bases. V lost 5 bases and J lost 4; bases outside the gene matches: 7. The CDR3 is 14 residues long. Germline V lookup: CDR1 SGHVS, CDR2 FQNEAQ. The CDR3 here is CASSARQGGYGYTF. The CDR3 DNA is TGTGCCAGCAGCGCAAGACAGGGAGGCTATGGCTACACCTTC.